This is a list of T cell receptor beta chains from one sample in a study of cytomegalovirus exposure and HLA in healthy donors. Profiled with immunoSEQ multiplex PCR; TCRdb holds only in-frame clones, not every one. The repertoire holds about 140,000 clones, with about four fifths as singletons. Specimen: PBMCs. The origin of the receptors is a man aged 25 to 40 in good health. CDR3s include the opening cysteine and the closing phenylalanine or tryptophan. A D gene is named only where the DNA matches it firmly. Not all rows give a size; the values are once, few, many and, for expanded clones, a class.

j_gene: TRBJ2-7; abundance: -; v_gene: TRBV27; d_gene: TRBD1; CDR3nt: TGTGCCAGCTCAATCGGGACAGCATACGAGCAGTACTTC; CDR3aa: CASSIGTAYEQYF
j_gene: TRBJ2-7; abundance: -; v_gene: TRBV6-5; d_gene: TRBD1; CDR3nt: TGTGCCAGCGGTGGACAGGGCAGCTCCTACGAGCAGTACTTC; CDR3aa: CASGGQGSSYEQYF
j_gene: TRBJ2-7; abundance: -; v_gene: TRBV18; d_gene: TRBD2; CDR3nt: TGTGCCAGCTCACCAACGGGGCTAGCGGGAAACTACGAGCAGTACTTC; CDR3aa: CASSPTGLAGNYEQYF
j_gene: TRBJ2-1; abundance: -; v_gene: TRBV2; d_gene: -; CDR3nt: TGTGCCAGCAGTGTAGGGGGCTCCTACAATGAGCAGTTCTTC; CDR3aa: CASSVGGSYNEQFF
j_gene: TRBJ2-3; abundance: -; v_gene: TRBV7-9; d_gene: -; CDR3nt: TGTTCCAGCAGCCGGAACGGGGGCACAGATACGCAGTATTTT; CDR3aa: CSSSRNGGTDTQYF
j_gene: TRBJ2-7; abundance: -; v_gene: TRBV27; d_gene: -; CDR3nt: TGTGCCAGCAGTTTCCGGCGGGCAGAGAGCTACGAGCAGTACTTC; CDR3aa: CASSFRRAESYEQYF
j_gene: TRBJ2-3; abundance: -; v_gene: TRBV6-1; d_gene: -; CDR3nt: TGTGCCACCAAAAAAGATACGCAGTATTTT; CDR3aa: CATKKDTQYF
j_gene: TRBJ1-3; abundance: -; v_gene: TRBV21-1; d_gene: -; CDR3nt: TGTGCCAGCGTCGGGTGGCTGTGGACAGGGGGTGGAAACACCATATATTTT; CDR3aa: CASVGWLWTGGGNTIYF
j_gene: TRBJ2-5; abundance: -; v_gene: TRBV11-3; d_gene: TRBD2; CDR3nt: TGTGCCAGCAGCTCGGGACTAGTGTGGGAGACCCAGTACTTC; CDR3aa: CASSSGLVWETQYF
j_gene: TRBJ2-7; abundance: few; v_gene: TRBV29-1; d_gene: -; CDR3nt: TGCAGCGTTGAATTACAGGACTACGAGCAGTACTTC; CDR3aa: CSVELQDYEQYF
j_gene: TRBJ2-2; abundance: -; v_gene: TRBV7-2; d_gene: -; CDR3nt: TGTGCCAGCAGCTCGGGTCCAACCGGGGAGCTGTTTTTT; CDR3aa: CASSSGPTGELFF
j_gene: TRBJ1-4; abundance: -; v_gene: TRBV18; d_gene: -; CDR3nt: TGTGCCAGCTCACGACTCGCGGAAAAACTGTTTTTT; CDR3aa: CASSRLAEKLFF
j_gene: TRBJ2-7; abundance: -; v_gene: TRBV18; d_gene: TRBD2; CDR3nt: TGTGCCAGCTCACTGCCAGCGGGAGGGCTGTACGAGCAGTACTTC; CDR3aa: CASSLPAGGLYEQYF
j_gene: TRBJ2-7; abundance: few; v_gene: TRBV11-3; d_gene: TRBD2; CDR3nt: TGTGCCAGCAGCTTGAACCTAGCGGGAGACGAGCAGTACTTC; CDR3aa: CASSLNLAGDEQYF
j_gene: TRBJ2-7; abundance: once; v_gene: TRBV7-2; d_gene: TRBD2; CDR3nt: TGTGCCAGCAGCTTAACAAGCTCCCGAGCGGGGGAGCAGTACTTC; CDR3aa: CASSLTSSRAGEQYF
j_gene: TRBJ2-5; abundance: few; v_gene: TRBV30; d_gene: TRBD2; CDR3nt: TGTGCCTGGAGTGCATGGCGGGAGGGACAGACCCAGTACTTC; CDR3aa: CAWSAWREGQTQYF
j_gene: TRBJ1-3; abundance: -; v_gene: TRBV14; d_gene: -; CDR3nt: TGTGCCAGCAGCCAAGATATCGGGACTTTCGGGGGAAACACCATATATTTT; CDR3aa: CASSQDIGTFGGNTIYF
j_gene: TRBJ2-7; abundance: -; v_gene: TRBV30; d_gene: -; CDR3nt: TGTGCCTGGAGTGTCCGGGTGGGTGAGCAGTACTTC; CDR3aa: CAWSVRVGEQYF
j_gene: TRBJ2-5; abundance: once; v_gene: TRBV7-2; d_gene: TRBD1; CDR3nt: TGTGCCAGCAGCTGGGGCCTACAGGGGAGTGGAGAGACCCAGTACTTC; CDR3aa: CASSWGLQGSGETQYF
j_gene: TRBJ2-6; abundance: -; v_gene: TRBV6-1; d_gene: TRBD1; CDR3nt: TGTGCCAGCAGTACAGGGGTAACTGGGGCCAACGTCCTGACTTTC; CDR3aa: CASSTGVTGANVLTF
j_gene: TRBJ1-4; abundance: -; v_gene: TRBV5-1; d_gene: TRBD1; CDR3nt: TGCGCCAGCAGCTTGGCAGGGGGTACTAATGAAAAACTGTTTTTT; CDR3aa: CASSLAGGTNEKLFF
j_gene: TRBJ2-7; abundance: -; v_gene: TRBV28; d_gene: -; CDR3nt: TGTGCCAGCAGCCGCGGGACTTCCTACGAGCAGTACTTC; CDR3aa: CASSRGTSYEQYF
j_gene: TRBJ1-1; abundance: -; v_gene: TRBV18; d_gene: TRBD1; CDR3nt: TGTGCCAGCTCACCACCGTCCTATGCAGGGGGCGGGAATACTGAAGCTTTCTTT; CDR3aa: CASSPPSYAGGGNTEAFF
j_gene: TRBJ2-1; abundance: once; v_gene: TRBV5-1; d_gene: -; CDR3nt: TGCGCCAGCAGCTCCAGGCCGAGTGAGCAGTTCTTC; CDR3aa: CASSSRPSEQFF
j_gene: TRBJ1-1; abundance: -; v_gene: TRBV6-5; d_gene: TRBD1; CDR3nt: TGTGCCAGCACGAGACAGGGGGGGGAAGCTTTCTTT; CDR3aa: CASTRQGGEAFF